Listed below are T cell receptor beta chains from one sample, sequenced in a study of PD-L1 blockade in urothelial cancer. Data came from immunoSEQ multiplex PCR; TCRdb stores just in-frame clones and leaves some out. The sample consists of some 43,000 clones, 70% to 90% of them appearing once. Sequences were derived from PBMCs, sampled around atezolizumab (anti-PD-L1) treatment. These receptor sequences come from a man in his fifties or sixties with urothelial cancer. Both conserved end residues are part of each CDR3. The order of the fields is clone size, J gene, V gene, D gene, CDR3 protein, CDR3 DNA. D genes are given only for firm matches. Some rows mark clone size as missing; the rest say once, few, many or name a class of expanded clone.

>NA|TRBJ1-3|TRBV7-8|TRBD1
CASSLVGTAGNTIYF
TGTGCCAGCAGCTTAGTGGGGACAGCAGGAAACACCATATATTTT
>once|TRBJ1-1|TRBV19|NA
CASSPGGTEAFF
TGTGCCAGTAGCCCCGGGGGGACTGAAGCTTTCTTT
>NA|TRBJ1-4|TRBV19|NA
CASSLRQATNEKLFF
TGTGCCAGTAGCCTTCGACAAGCAACTAATGAAAAACTGTTTTTT
>NA|TRBJ2-3|TRBV5-1|TRBD2
CASSLGTSGSTDTQYF
TGCGCCAGCAGCCTCGGGACTAGCGGGAGCACAGATACGCAGTATTTT
>NA|TRBJ2-1|TRBV7-2|TRBD2
CASILTGGSYNEQFF
TGTGCCAGCATCCTAACGGGAGGGTCCTACAATGAGCAGTTCTTC
>few|TRBJ2-1|TRBV9|TRBD2
CASSATMGLAAGEQFF
TGTGCCAGCAGCGCGACCATGGGACTAGCAGCAGGTGAGCAGTTCTTC
>NA|TRBJ2-7|TRBV5-5|NA
CASSSDGQRYEQYF
TGTGCCAGCAGCTCGGATGGACAACGCTACGAGCAGTACTTC
>once|TRBJ2-7|TRBV6-5|TRBD2
CASSTGTSGPLGQYF
TGTGCCAGCAGTACAGGGACTAGCGGGCCGCTGGGGCAGTACTTC
>NA|TRBJ2-7|TRBV19|TRBD1
CASSMGQGAYEQYF
TGTGCCAGTAGTATGGGACAGGGGGCATACGAGCAGTACTTC
>NA|TRBJ2-2|TRBV6-1|NA
CASSDEVLNTGELFF
TGTGCCAGCAGTGATGAGGTCCTCAACACCGGGGAGCTGTTTTTT
>NA|TRBJ1-1|TRBV2|NA
CASSEEARIAAFF
TGTGCCAGCAGTGAAGAGGCCCGGATAGCAGCTTTCTTT
>NA|TRBJ2-2|TRBV5-1|TRBD1
CASSPQGAGTGELFF
TGCGCCAGCAGCCCACAGGGGGCAGGCACCGGGGAGCTGTTTTTT
>NA|TRBJ2-7|TRBV6-1|NA
CASDITPGQVHEQYF
TGTGCCAGCGACATCACCCCGGGACAAGTCCACGAGCAGTACTTC
>NA|TRBJ2-7|TRBV4-1|TRBD1
CASSPGTGINSYEQYF
TGCGCCAGCAGCCCCGGGACAGGAATAAACTCCTACGAGCAGTACTTC
>once|TRBJ2-1|TRBV19|TRBD2
CASSPAGVGNEQFF
TGTGCCAGTAGTCCCGCGGGAGTAGGCAATGAGCAGTTCTTC
>NA|TRBJ1-5|TRBV28|NA
CASSLRTLYNQPQHF
TGTGCCAGCAGTTTAAGGACACTCTACAATCAGCCCCAGCATTTT
>NA|TRBJ1-1|TRBV5-1|NA
CASPPGYSEAFF
TGCGCCAGCCCTCCCGGTTACAGTGAAGCTTTCTTT
>NA|TRBJ1-1|TRBV6-5|TRBD1
CASSTGQGTRKAFF
TGTGCCAGCAGTACGGGACAGGGGACCCGGAAAGCTTTCTTT
>NA|TRBJ2-5|TRBV4-2|TRBD2
CASSPLAGAQETQYF
TGTGCCAGCAGCCCCTTAGCGGGGGCTCAAGAGACCCAGTACTTC
>NA|TRBJ2-7|TRBV6-1|NA
CASGAENSYEQYF
TGTGCCAGCGGGGCGGAAAACTCCTACGAGCAGTACTTC
>NA|TRBJ1-2|TRBV28|TRBD1
CASSWTGDYRAYGYTF
TGTGCCAGCAGTTGGACAGGGGACTACAGGGCTTATGGCTACACCTTC
>NA|TRBJ2-3|TRBV11-3|NA
CASSLGGRGTDTQYF
TGTGCCAGCAGCTTAGGGGGGCGCGGCACAGATACGCAGTATTTT
>once|TRBJ1-4|TRBV25-1|TRBD1
CASSEFSGGGEKLFF
TGTGCCAGCAGTGAATTTTCAGGGGGCGGTGAAAAACTGTTTTTT
>few|TRBJ1-1|TRBV28|NA
CASSQRQGRAEAFF
TGTGCCAGCAGCCAACGGCAGGGAAGGGCTGAAGCTTTCTTT
>NA|TRBJ1-3|TRBV27|TRBD1
CASRSGGGNTIYF
TGTGCCAGCAGGTCAGGGGGTGGAAACACCATATATTTT
>once|TRBJ2-7|TRBV19|TRBD1
CASSQRQGTYEQYF
TGTGCCAGTAGTCAGAGACAGGGCACTTACGAGCAGTACTTC
>NA|TRBJ2-5|TRBV18|TRBD2
CASSPTSGSGETQYF
TGTGCCAGCTCACCAACTAGCGGGAGTGGCGAGACCCAGTACTTC
>few|TRBJ2-1|TRBV29-1|TRBD2
CSVPRTSGGRGNEQFF
TGCAGCGTTCCGAGGACTAGCGGGGGGCGGGGGAATGAGCAGTTCTTC
>once|TRBJ2-7|TRBV29-1|NA
CSVESGSYEQYF
TGCAGCGTTGAGTCAGGGTCCTACGAGCAGTACTTC
>once|TRBJ2-5|TRBV28|TRBD2
CASRINPLAGQETQYF
TGTGCCAGCAGGATTAACCCCCTAGCGGGACAAGAGACCCAGTACTTC
>once|TRBJ1-2|TRBV5-1|TRBD1
CASSKDRGWDGYTF
TGCGCCAGCAGCAAGGACAGGGGATGGGATGGCTACACCTTC
>few|TRBJ2-3|TRBV15|NA
CATSSSLGGRIDTQYF
TGTGCCACCAGCAGCTCACTCGGGGGGCGGATAGATACGCAGTATTTT
>NA|TRBJ1-2|TRBV10-2|NA
CASSGGGGYGYTF
TGCGCCAGCAGTGGAGGGGGAGGGTATGGCTACACCTTC
>NA|TRBJ1-2|TRBV5-1|TRBD1
CASSLAPGQGIYGYTF
TGCGCCAGCAGCTTGGCCCCGGGACAGGGGATCTATGGCTACACCTTC
>few|TRBJ1-5|TRBV6-1|NA
CASSVASHSNQPQHF
TGTGCCAGCAGTGTCGCCAGTCATAGCAATCAGCCCCAGCATTTT
>NA|TRBJ1-2|TRBV6-5|TRBD1
CASSGYRGTGGYTF
TGTGCCAGCAGTGGCTACAGGGGGACGGGAGGCTACACCTTC
>NA|TRBJ2-7|TRBV28|NA
CASSSPAVSGTYEQYF
TGTGCCAGCAGCTCCCCTGCGGTTAGCGGAACCTACGAGCAGTACTTC
>NA|TRBJ1-1|TRBV5-1|NA
CASSLGATAVIEAFF
TGCGCCAGCAGCTTGGGAGCGACAGCTGTTATTGAAGCTTTCTTT
>NA|TRBJ2-2|TRBV29-1|TRBD2
CSAYTSGSSGELFF
TGCAGCGCCTACACTAGCGGGAGCTCCGGGGAGCTGTTTTTT
>few|TRBJ1-5|TRBV6-5|TRBD1
CASALDRYQPQHF
TGTGCCAGCGCCCTGGACAGGTACCAGCCCCAGCATTTT
>few|TRBJ2-7|TRBV2|NA
CASSGRYEQYF
TGTGCCAGCAGTGGTAGATACGAGCAGTACTTC
>once|TRBJ2-2|TRBV18|TRBD2
CASSPPRGGTGELFF
TGTGCCAGCTCACCCCCCCGGGGGGGCACCGGGGAGCTGTTTTTT
>NA|TRBJ2-1|TRBV27|TRBD1
CASSFTGQGTNEQFF
TGTGCCAGCAGCTTTACGGGACAGGGAACTAATGAGCAGTTCTTC
>NA|TRBJ2-1|TRBV4-2|NA
CASSQVTVQGGPYNEQFF
TGTGCCAGCAGCCAAGTCACAGTGCAGGGAGGTCCCTACAATGAGCAGTTCTTC
>NA|TRBJ1-1|TRBV5-8|TRBD1
CASSPTGWAEAFF
TGTGCCAGCAGCCCGACAGGGTGGGCTGAAGCTTTCTTT